Sequencing of this T cell receptor (beta chain) was carried out in a study of blood T cell repertoires in COVID-19. Study information: Donors in the United States, Italy and Spain gave samples during acute or convalescent COVID-19. Nucleic acid was either cDNA or gDNA, and it came from T cells, B-cell-depleted T cells, or PBMCs.

In the original analysis: Cell counts per sample came from amplifying reference gene primers. The assay was immunoSEQ multiplex PCR, and TCRdb's table has in-frame clones only and misses some. The DNA was the basis for D and trimming; V, J and clone size are from that table. The sample lists roughly 120,000 clones, 90% occurring once. The CDR3 loop spans 13 amino acids. Germline CDR1 and CDR2: LGHDT and YNNKEL (reference sequence). Trimming took off 1 base at V and 4 bases at J, with 7 bases between the two ends. Those enrolled in Seattle joined during active infection and were followed longitudinally afterward.

The V and J genes are TRBV3-1 (or the pseudogene TRBV3-2) and TRBJ1-2; D is unresolved. The sequencing sample was made of peripheral blood. The TCR originated in a man in his sixties with COVID-19, enrolled during active disease. The CDR3 loop is CASSQGGFYGYTF. In DNA form, the CDR3 reads TGTGCCAGCAGCCAAGGCGGGTTCTATGGCTACACCTTC.